Shown below are 21 T cell receptor beta chains from a single sample sequenced in a study of naive and memory T cell subsets. The study's findings and limits: A few larger clonotypes appeared in naive repertoires, especially CD8, possibly memory cells re-expressing CD45RA.

These receptors' antigens are unknown. The beta constant-region primer was an equimolar mix of two oligonucleotides covering TRBC1 and TRBC2. Nested alpha and beta constant-region primers with the SP2 primer drove four PCR rounds on ligated cDNA. TCRdb reprocessed the UMI-ligation and nested PCR reads with MiXCR, giving one entry per CDR3 protein. Of about 99,000 distinct CDR3 sequences in the sample, roughly 15% are singletons; the top ten hold about 3%. The source material was naive CD8+ T cells from blood. Receptor source: a human donor in good health.

This clonotype was seen more than once but under ten times. The chain's CDR3 is CASRPTISGSSYNEQFF. CDR3 nucleotide sequence: TGTGCCAGCAGGCCCACTATTAGCGGGAGCTCCTACAATGAGCAGTTCTTC. This chain connects TRBV27 to TRBJ2-1, with 9 bases aligning to TRBD2. V lost 6 bases, J lost 0 bases, and 9 bases stayed unmatched. This CDR3 comprises 17 residues. The germline V gene encodes CDR1 MNHEY and CDR2 SMNVEV (reference sequence).

This clonotype occurred many times. The chain employs TRBV4-3 and TRBJ1-4, with D possibly matching TRBD1 (6 bases). Germline lookup yields CDR1 LGHNA and CDR2 YSLEER. This CDR3 has 16 residues. The V end lost 0 bases, the J end lost 6 bases, and 14 bases lay between the germline ends. The CDR3 DNA follows: TGCGCCAGCAGCCAAGATGACGAACAGGGTGATGAAAAACTGTTTTTT. Its translation is CASSQDDEQGDEKLFF.

This sequence joins TRBV12-3 or TRBV12-4 and TRBJ1-2; TRBD1 aligns across 8 bases. The CDR3 runs 12 residues. Trimming took 8 bases from V and 2 from J; bases not matched to a gene: 1. The CDR3 is CASWTGNYGYTF. The DNA for the CDR3 is TGTGCCAGCTGGACAGGGAACTATGGCTACACCTTC.

This clonotype was counted between two and nine times. The chain carries TRBV6-1 and TRBJ2-7; D not resolved. Germline loops: CDR1 MNHNS, CDR2 SASEGT. V shed 0 bases and J shed 3 bases, with 12 bases lying between them. This CDR3 has 15 amino acids. The CDR3 sequence is CASSEASSIYYEQYF. CDR3 nucleotides: TGTGCCAGCAGTGAAGCCAGCAGCATTTACTACGAGCAGTACTTC.

This clonotype showed up just a few times. The chain couples TRBV12-3 or TRBV12-4 to TRBJ2-3, with D perhaps matching TRBD1 (5 bases). V was trimmed by 8 bases and J by 4 bases, leaving 10 bases between them. This CDR3 is built from 12 residues. CDR3 sequence: CASLGVPDTQYF. CDR3 in DNA: TGTGCCAGCTTAGGGGTTCCAGATACGCAGTATTTT.

This clonotype was counted once. This may come from a read error, since a much larger clone is one base off. The V call is TRBV20-1, the J call TRBJ2-1; 7 bases match TRBD2. This CDR3 contains 18 residues. Germline assignment: CDR1 DFQATT and CDR2 SNEGSKA (reference sequence). The CDR3 reads CSARGPFGGGLSYSEQFF. CDR3 coding DNA: TGCAGTGCTAGAGGCCCATTTGGCGGGGGTTTATCCTACAGTGAGCAGTTCTTC.

This clonotype showed up many times. The CDR3 bases are TGTGCCAGCAGCTTAGGTCAGGTAGGATACGAGCAGTACTTC. Translating gives CASSLGQVGYEQYF. This rearrangement joins TRBV11-3 to TRBJ2-7; D remains ambiguous. Germline V CDR1 and CDR2: SGHNT, YENEEA. Trimming shortened V by 1 base and J by 4 bases, and 11 bases separated the two germline ends. The CDR3 spans 14 residues. Looking up the rest from reference TRBV11-3 and TRBJ2-7 gives the full variable domain: EAGVVQSPRYKIIEKKQPVAFWCNPISGHNTLYWYLQNLGQGPELLIRYENEEAVDDSQLPKDRFSAERLKGVDSTLKIQPAELGDSAVYLCASSLGQVGYEQYFGPGTRLTVT.

This clonotype has at least ten counts. The chain has TRBV24-1 and TRBJ1-1; D gene ambiguous. CDR1 is KGHDR, CDR2 SFDVKD, per germline. The V end was cut by 1 base, the J end by 5 bases, with 1 base between. CDR3 length: 11 amino acids. CDR3: CATSDLTEAFF. The DNA of the CDR3 is TGTGCCACCAGTGATTTAACTGAAGCTTTCTTT.

In its sample, this clonotype was seen a few times. This sequence joins TRBV5-1 and TRBJ2-3; 10 nucleotides agree with TRBD1. V lost 4 bases and J lost 4; bases outside the gene matches: 12. The CDR3 runs to 17 residues. CDR1 and CDR2 (germline): SGHRS, YFSETQ. The CDR3: CASSPEDRGTFPDTQYF. As DNA, the CDR3 is TGCGCCAGCAGCCCGGAGGACAGGGGGACGTTCCCAGATACGCAGTATTTT.

The V gene is TRBV6-5, the J gene TRBJ2-7; D possibly corresponds to TRBD1 (6 bases). Germline V CDR1 and CDR2: MNHEY, SVGAGI. V was shortened by 0 bases and J by 3 bases, with 12 bases between the two germline ends. The CDR3 spans 15 residues. CDR3 DNA: TGTGCCAGCAGTTACTCCGAGGACAGCCTCTACGAGCAGTACTTC. It translates to CASSYSEDSLYEQYF.

The chain links TRBV29-1 to TRBJ2-5; D ambiguous. Between the trimmed V and J ends, which lost 4 bases and 12 bases, there was a span of 6 bases. The CDR3 is 8 residues long. CDR1 and CDR2 (germline): SQVTM, ANQGSEA. The CDR3 sequence is CSVGPKYF. CDR3 sequence (DNA): TGCAGCGTTGGTCCGAAGTACTTC.

This clonotype was recorded many times. The chain uses TRBV5-6 and TRBJ2-7; D call uncertain. Germline V gene lookup returns CDR1 SGHDT and CDR2 YYEEEE. The CDR3 runs to 13 residues. V lost 0 bases and J lost 3, with 7 bases in between. The CDR3 protein is CASSLGHSYEQYF. The CDR3, as DNA: TGTGCCAGCAGCTTGGGACATAGCTACGAGCAGTACTTC.

The rearrangement joins TRBV28 to TRBJ1-2; D ambiguous. Per germline, CDR1 MDHEN and CDR2 SYDVKM. Deletions cut 2 bases from V and 5 bases from J, with 15 bases between. The CDR3 has 15 residues. The CDR3, as DNA: TGTGCCAGCAGTTTACTAGGCGGCGAGAGGTATGGCTACACCTTC. It yields the protein CASSLLGGERYGYTF.

V usage is TRBV15 and J usage is TRBJ1-4; 7 bases align to TRBD1. The germline CDR1 and CDR2 sequences are LNHNV and YYDKDF (reference sequence). V shed 4 bases and J 5 bases; nucleotides not matched to a gene: 13. The CDR3 is 17 amino acids. The CDR3 reads CATSTSTYRGQNEKLFF. CDR3 in DNA: TGTGCCACCAGCACCTCCACATACAGGGGCCAGAATGAAAAACTGTTTTTT.

V and J are TRBV7-9 and TRBJ2-1; D gene unclear. The CDR3 totals 16 residues. Germline loops: CDR1 SEHNR, CDR2 FQNEAQ (reference sequence). Trimming pared 5 bases from V and 3 bases from J, leaving 17 bases between. The CDR3 DNA reads as TGTGCCAGCAGCACCTACGGGCCCGGCGACTACAATGAGCAGTTCTTC. Encoded protein: CASSTYGPGDYNEQFF.

CDR3 amino acids: CASSFGGLGGYTF. CDR3 in DNA: TGTGCCAGCAGTTTCGGGGGGCTGGGGGGCTACACCTTC. The J gene is TRBJ1-2, the V gene TRBV27, with D possibly matching TRBD1 (6 bases). The germline V gene has CDR1 MNHEY and CDR2 SMNVEV (reference sequence). This CDR3 spans 13 amino acids. The V gene lost 3 bases and the J gene lost 8 bases, with 13 bases spanning the gap.

This clonotype was observed a few times. The rearrangement uses TRBV5-6 and TRBJ2-3; 11 bases align to TRBD2. In germline, CDR1 is SGHDT, CDR2 YYEEEE. With 1 base clipped from V and 2 bases from J, the junction kept 9 bases outside the gene matches. The CDR3 has 18 amino acids. The CDR3 DNA is TGTGCCAGCAGCTTGAGGCCTAGCGGGGGGTCTGACACAGATACGCAGTATTTT. Amino acid sequence: CASSLRPSGGSDTDTQYF.

The chain's CDR3 is CASSLLAGGLGTDTQYF. DNA for the CDR3: TGTGCCAGCAGCTTACTAGCGGGGGGCCTGGGCACAGATACGCAGTATTTT. The gene calls are TRBV7-2 and TRBJ2-3; TRBD2 matches at 11 bases. With 2 bases clipped from V and 1 base from J, the junction kept 5 bases outside the gene matches. Germline V gene sequence: CDR1 SGHTA, CDR2 FQGNSA. This CDR3 is built from 17 residues.

A few counts support this clonotype. This rearrangement joins TRBV7-3 to TRBJ1-1; possibly TRBD1 for D (6 bases). Germline V CDR1 and CDR2: SGHTA, FQGTGA. V gave up 9 bases and J gave up 3 bases, with 14 bases separating them. The CDR3 has 13 residues. The CDR3 DNA is TGTGCCAGTACCGGACAGCTAGACACTGAAGCTTTCTTT. It specifies CASTGQLDTEAFF.

The rearrangement links TRBV5-1 to TRBJ2-2, with 11 bases identical to TRBD1. Germline V CDR1 and CDR2: SGHRS, YFSETQ. The V segment lost 2 bases and the J segment 5 bases; nucleotides outside the gene matches: 5. The CDR3 runs 16 residues. The CDR3: CASSFPGTGGTGELFF. CDR3 DNA: TGCGCCAGCAGCTTTCCTGGGACAGGGGGTACCGGGGAGCTGTTTTTT. Complete variable domain (other parts from reference TRBV5-1 and TRBJ2-2): KAGVTQTPRYLIKTRGQQVTLSCSPISGHRSVSWYQQTPGQGLQFLFEYFSETQRNKGNFPGRFSGRQFSNSRSEMNVSTLELGDSALYLCASSFPGTGGTGELFFGEGSRLTVL.

This chain connects TRBV5-4 to TRBJ2-2; D remains ambiguous. Trimming took off 1 base at V and 5 bases at J, with 3 bases between the two ends. The CDR3 extends over 12 amino acids. Per germline, CDR1 SGHNT and CDR2 YYREEE (reference sequence). CDR3 region: CASSLYTGELFF. DNA of the CDR3: TGTGCCAGCAGCTTGTATACCGGGGAGCTGTTTTTT.